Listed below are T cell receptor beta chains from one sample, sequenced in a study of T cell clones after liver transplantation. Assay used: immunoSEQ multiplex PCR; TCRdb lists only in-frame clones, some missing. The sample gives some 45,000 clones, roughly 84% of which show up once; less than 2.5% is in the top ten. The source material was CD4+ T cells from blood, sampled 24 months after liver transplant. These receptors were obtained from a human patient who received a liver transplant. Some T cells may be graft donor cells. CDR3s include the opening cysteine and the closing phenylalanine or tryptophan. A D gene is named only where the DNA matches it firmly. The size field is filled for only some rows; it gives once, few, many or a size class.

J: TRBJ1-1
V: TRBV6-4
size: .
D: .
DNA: TGTGCCAGCAGTACTAGAATGAACACTGAAGCTTTCTTT
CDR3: CASSTRMNTEAFF

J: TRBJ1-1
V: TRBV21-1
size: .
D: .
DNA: TGTGCCAGCAGCAAAGACCAGGCTAACACTGAAGCTTTCTTT
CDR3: CASSKDQANTEAFF

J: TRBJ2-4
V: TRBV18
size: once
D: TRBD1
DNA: TGTGCCAGCTCCCAACAACAGGGGGGAGCCAAAAACATTCAGTACTTC
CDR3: CASSQQQGGAKNIQYF

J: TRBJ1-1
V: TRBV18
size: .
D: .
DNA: TGTGCCAGCTCACCAAGGGGGGGTCCGAACACTGAAGCTTTCTTT
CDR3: CASSPRGGPNTEAFF

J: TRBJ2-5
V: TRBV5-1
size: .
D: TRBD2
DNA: TGCGCCAGCAGCTTGGTACCTAGCGGGAGTGGTGAGACCCAGTACTTC
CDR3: CASSLVPSGSGETQYF

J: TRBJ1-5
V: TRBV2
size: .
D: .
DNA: TGTGCCAGCAGTCGACCTGGCGAGGGCCATCAGCCCCAGCATTTT
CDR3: CASSRPGEGHQPQHF

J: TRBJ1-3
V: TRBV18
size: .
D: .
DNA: TGTGCCAGCTCACCAGCGCTGCGAAACTCTGGAAACACCATATATTTT
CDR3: CASSPALRNSGNTIYF

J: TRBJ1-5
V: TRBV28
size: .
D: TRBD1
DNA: TGTGCCAGCAGTTTGGGCAGGGGGATCAATCAGCCCCAGCATTTT
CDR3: CASSLGRGINQPQHF

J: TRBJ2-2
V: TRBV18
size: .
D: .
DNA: TGTGCCAGCTCACTAAGGCAGGGGAACACCGGGGAGCTGTTTTTT
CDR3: CASSLRQGNTGELFF

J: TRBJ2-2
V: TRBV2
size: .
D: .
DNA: TGTGCCAGCAGCATCACCGGGGAGCTGTTTTTT
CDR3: CASSITGELFF

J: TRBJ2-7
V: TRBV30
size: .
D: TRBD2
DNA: TGTGCCTGGTTCGCGGGAGAGGGTGACGAGCAGTACTTC
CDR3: CAWFAGEGDEQYF

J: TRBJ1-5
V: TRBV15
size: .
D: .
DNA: TGTGCCACCAGCAGCCGGGCCCCCGGCCAGCAGCCCCAGCATTTT
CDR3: CATSSRAPGQQPQHF

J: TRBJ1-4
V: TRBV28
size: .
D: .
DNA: TGTGCCAGCATTTCTGGGGAAAAACTGTTTTTT
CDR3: CASISGEKLFF

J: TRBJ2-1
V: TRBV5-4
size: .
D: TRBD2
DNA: TGTGCCAGCAGCTTGGGGACTAGCGGGAGGTTCAATGAGCAGTTCTTC
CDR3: CASSLGTSGRFNEQFF

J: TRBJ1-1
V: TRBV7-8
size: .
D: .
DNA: TGTGCCAGCAGCTTCGGAGCGAGGAACACTGAAGCTTTCTTT
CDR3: CASSFGARNTEAFF

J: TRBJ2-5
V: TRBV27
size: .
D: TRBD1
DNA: TGTGCCAGCAGTCCCCGACCTCCGACCGACAGGGGGGGGACCCAGTACTTC
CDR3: CASSPRPPTDRGGTQYF

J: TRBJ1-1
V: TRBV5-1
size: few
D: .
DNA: TGCGCCAGCAGCTTATGGGTCGCGAACACTGAAGCTTTCTTT
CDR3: CASSLWVANTEAFF

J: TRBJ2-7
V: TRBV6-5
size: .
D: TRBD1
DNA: TGTGCCAGCAGTCCCCCGGGACAGGGGAACGTTGAGCAGTACTTC
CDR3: CASSPPGQGNVEQYF

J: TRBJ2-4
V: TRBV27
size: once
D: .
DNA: TGTGCCAGCAGTTTACGGGGTTACTCACCCCAAAACATTCAGTACTTC
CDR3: CASSLRGYSPQNIQYF

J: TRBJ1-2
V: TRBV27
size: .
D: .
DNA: TGTGCCAGCAGTTCACAGGGCTACTATGGCTACACCTTC
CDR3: CASSSQGYYGYTF

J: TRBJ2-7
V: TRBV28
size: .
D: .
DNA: TGTGCCAGCAGTCCAACAGGGTATGAGAACGAGCAGTACTTC
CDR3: CASSPTGYENEQYF

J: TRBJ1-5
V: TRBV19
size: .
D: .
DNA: TGTGCCAGTAGTACTCAGGGTGTGAGCAATCAGCCCCAGCATTTT
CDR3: CASSTQGVSNQPQHF

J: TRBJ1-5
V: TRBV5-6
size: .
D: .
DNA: TGTGCCAGCAGCTTGTGGCGGGGTCAGCCCCAGCATTTT
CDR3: CASSLWRGQPQHF

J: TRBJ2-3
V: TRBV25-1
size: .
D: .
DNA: TGTGCCAGCAGAGACACAGATACGCAGTATTTT
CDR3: CASRDTDTQYF

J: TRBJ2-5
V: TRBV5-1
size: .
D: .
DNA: TGCGCCAGCAGCTTGGGAGGCCAAGAGACCCAGTACTTC
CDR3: CASSLGGQETQYF

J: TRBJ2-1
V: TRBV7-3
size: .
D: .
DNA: TGTGCCAGCAGCCCCCAAACAGGGAAAGTGGCCAATGAGCAGTTCTTC
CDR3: CASSPQTGKVANEQFF

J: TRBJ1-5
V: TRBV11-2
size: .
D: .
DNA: TGTGCCAGCAGCCACCCCGGTCAAAATCAGCCCCAGCATTTT
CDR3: CASSHPGQNQPQHF

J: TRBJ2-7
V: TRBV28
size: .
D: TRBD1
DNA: TGTGCCAGCACGAAGGGGACAGGAGGCTACGAGCAGTACTTC
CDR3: CASTKGTGGYEQYF

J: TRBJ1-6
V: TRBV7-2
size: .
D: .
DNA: TGTGCCAGCAGCTTGGGGCCTGGCGGGGCCCTCCACTTT
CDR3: CASSLGPGGALHF

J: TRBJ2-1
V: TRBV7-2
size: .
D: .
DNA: TGTGCCAGCAGCCACCTGACTGTCATGGTTGAGCAGTTCTTC
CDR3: CASSHLTVMVEQFF

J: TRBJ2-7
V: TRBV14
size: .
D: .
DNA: TGTGCCAGCAGCCAAGCGGTTAGAGGAAGGTCAGGGCCCTACGAGCAGTACTTC
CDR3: CASSQAVRGRSGPYEQYF

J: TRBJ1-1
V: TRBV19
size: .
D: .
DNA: TGTGCCAGTAGTATAGACGGCGGTGAAGCTTTCTTT
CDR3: CASSIDGGEAFF

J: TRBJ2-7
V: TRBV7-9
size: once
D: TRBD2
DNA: TGTGCCAGCAGGGCCGGGACTAGCGACTACGAGCAGTACTTC
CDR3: CASRAGTSDYEQYF

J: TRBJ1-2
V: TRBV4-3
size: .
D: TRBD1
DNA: TGCGCCAGCAGCCAAGATCGTAGACAGGGGAACTATGGCTACACCTTC
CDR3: CASSQDRRQGNYGYTF

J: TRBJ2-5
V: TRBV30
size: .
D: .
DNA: TGTGCCTGGAGTGGCGGTTTGGAGACCCAGTACTTC
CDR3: CAWSGGLETQYF

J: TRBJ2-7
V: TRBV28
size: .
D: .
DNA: TGTGCCAGCAGGGTCGAATACGAGCAGTACTTC
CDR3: CASRVEYEQYF

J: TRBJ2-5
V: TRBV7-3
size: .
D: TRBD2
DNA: TGTGCCAGCAGCTCGGGACTAGCGGGGGGGCTCCAAGAGACCCAGTACTTC
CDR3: CASSSGLAGGLQETQYF

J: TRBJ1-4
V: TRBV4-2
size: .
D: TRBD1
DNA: TGTGCCAGCAGCCTTCTCCCGGGACAGGGATATGAAAAACTGTTTTTT
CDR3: CASSLLPGQGYEKLFF

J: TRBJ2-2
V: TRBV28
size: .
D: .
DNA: TGTGCCAGCGGGACTAACACCGGGGAGCTGTTTTTT
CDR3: CASGTNTGELFF

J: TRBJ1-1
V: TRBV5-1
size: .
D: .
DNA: TGCGCCAGCAGCGGTTATCCTTTGGGGAAGGGTGAAGCTTTCTTT
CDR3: CASSGYPLGKGEAFF

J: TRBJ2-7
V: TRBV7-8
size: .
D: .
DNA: TGTGCCAGCAGCACCGAACGGGGGCCCTACGAGCAGTACTTC
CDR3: CASSTERGPYEQYF

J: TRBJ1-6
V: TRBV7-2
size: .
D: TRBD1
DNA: TGTGCCAGCAGCGGGGGGGGGACAGTTCATTCACCCCTCCACTTT
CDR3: CASSGGGTVHSPLHF

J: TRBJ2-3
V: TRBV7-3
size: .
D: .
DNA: TGTGCCAGCAGCTTAACTCCCCTGGCAGATACGCAGTATTTT
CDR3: CASSLTPLADTQYF

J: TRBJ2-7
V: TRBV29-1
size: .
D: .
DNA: TGCAGCGTTGGGGTGTTCGGAGGGATCTACGAGCAGTACTTC
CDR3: CSVGVFGGIYEQYF

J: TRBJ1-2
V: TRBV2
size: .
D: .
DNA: TGTGCCAGCAGTGATGTCGGGGGCCGCCGCTATGGCTACACCTTC
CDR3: CASSDVGGRRYGYTF

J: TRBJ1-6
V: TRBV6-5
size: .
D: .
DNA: TGTGCCAGCAGTTACAGGCGTCAGAACAATAATTCACCCCTCCACTTT
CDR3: CASSYRRQNNNSPLHF

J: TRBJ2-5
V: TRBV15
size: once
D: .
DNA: TGTGCCACCAGCAGGCCGGGGATGGAAGAGACCCAGTACTTC
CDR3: CATSRPGMEETQYF

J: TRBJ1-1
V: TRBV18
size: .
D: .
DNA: TGTGCCAGCTCACTTTCACAGGGGAACACTGAAGCTTTCTTT
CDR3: CASSLSQGNTEAFF

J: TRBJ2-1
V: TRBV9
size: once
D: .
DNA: TGTGCCAGCAGCGGGGCCGGGGCCACAGGCGGTGAGCAGTTCTTC
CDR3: CASSGAGATGGEQFF

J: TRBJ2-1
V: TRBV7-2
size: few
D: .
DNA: TGTGCCAGCAGCAAAGGGGCTGCCTACAATGAGCAGTTCTTC
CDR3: CASSKGAAYNEQFF

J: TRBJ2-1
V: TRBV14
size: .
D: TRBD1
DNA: TGTGCCAGCAGCCAAGCATTACGGACAGGGATGAACAATGAGCAGTTCTTC
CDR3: CASSQALRTGMNNEQFF

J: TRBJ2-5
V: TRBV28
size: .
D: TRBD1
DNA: TGTGCCAGCAGCGTAACAGGGGGCGCAATCCAAGAGACCCAGTACTTC
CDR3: CASSVTGGAIQETQYF

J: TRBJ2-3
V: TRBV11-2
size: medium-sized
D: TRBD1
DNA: TGTGCCAGCAGCTTAGACCCTCCAGGGGGCTACACAGATACGCAGTATTTT
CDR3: CASSLDPPGGYTDTQYF

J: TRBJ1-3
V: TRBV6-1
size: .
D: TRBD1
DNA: TGTGCCAGCGGGACAGGGAACTCTGGAAACACCATATATTTT
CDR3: CASGTGNSGNTIYF

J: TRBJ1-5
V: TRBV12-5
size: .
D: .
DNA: TGTGCTAGTGGTCGGGACAGCAATCAGCCCCAGCATTTT
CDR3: CASGRDSNQPQHF

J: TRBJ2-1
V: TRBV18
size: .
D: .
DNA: TGTGCCAGCTCATCGGACAGTTACAATGAGCAGTTCTTC
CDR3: CASSSDSYNEQFF

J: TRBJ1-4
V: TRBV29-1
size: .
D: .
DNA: TGCAGCGTTGATTCCGGACGAAATGAAAAACTGTTTTTT
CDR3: CSVDSGRNEKLFF

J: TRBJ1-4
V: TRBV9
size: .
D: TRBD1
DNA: TGTGCCAGCAGCACTAGAGAAGGGGGCACTAATGAAAAACTGTTTTTT
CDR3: CASSTREGGTNEKLFF

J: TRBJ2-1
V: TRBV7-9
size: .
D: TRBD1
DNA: TGTGCCAGCAGCCCGGACAGGGGGTCCTACAATGAGCAGTTCTTC
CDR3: CASSPDRGSYNEQFF